This paragraph reports one TCR beta chain. This clone was counted once. Its recognized antigen is unknown. There are no base qualities to consult, and no much larger clone falls within one base. The CDR3 regions of human TCRbeta chains were analyzed by immunosequencing. On the authors' methods: TCRs in the repertoires were matched against a reference library of SARS-CoV-2-specific TCRs that had been generated with the MIRA antigen-specificity platform. Breadth meant the fraction of unique TCRs that were SARS-CoV-2-associated, whereas depth meant the fraction of total T cells that were SARS-CoV-2-associated. Each spike-specific TCR was assigned to its reactive spike region and to a CD4 or CD8 class using the MIRA data. Log10-transformed breadth and depth values were compared by one-way ANOVA with Sidak's multiple comparisons tests. The immuneACCESS repertoire file appears here via TCRdb, limited to in-frame rearrangements. These files lack a portion of the clones; in checked studies, under half of the deficit traces to unresolved V genes, and the cause of the others is not known. That table supplies the V and J calls and clone size; D and trimming were determined from the DNA. Present in this sample are about 270,000 clones, around 93% of which were seen just once. The ten largest clones take up around 0.58% of the sample.

The sample comes from a study of T cell responses to AZD1222 COVID-19 vaccine (dated by TCRdb to about 2021). With respect to the entire study: TCR sequencing covered about 230 trial participants: around 210 given two doses of AZD1222 and around 26 given two doses of MenACWY control vaccine. Trial participants were enrolled into age subgroups of 18-55, 56-69 and 70-plus years, which contained roughly 150, 30 and 60 TCR-sequenced participants, respectively. The full study reports these points: Because no day 14 peak-response samples were available, repertoires were characterized only after the peak T cell response. In the small 56-69-year group, the increase in depth fell short of significance, most likely because of low power. Participants were mostly white British and included more females than males, and it was suggested by the authors that clonal diversity may have been underestimated. Conclusions about previously exposed vaccinees were limited because only a handful of AZD1222 recipients were SARS-CoV-2 seropositive at baseline. Vaccine-associated CD4 TCRs spanned the whole spike protein, with dominant responses in regions 160-218 and 743-854. After two AZD1222 doses, spike-specific TCR breadth and depth were significantly higher than at day 0 and than in MenACWY recipients. Epitopes outside the regions mutated in the B.1.351 and B.1.1.7 variants were reportedly recognized by nearly half of the unique spike-specific TCRs.

From the germline V gene (reference sequence), CDR1 is LNHDA and CDR2 is SQIVND. V is reduced by 5 bases and J by 5 bases, leaving a spacing of 18 bases between them. The cysteine opens and the phenylalanine closes a CDR3 of 15 amino acids. Of the read, only the CDR3 DNA is kept; its 45 bases are in frame from base 1. The sample's time point label, in plain terms: about 28 days (+/-7) after the second vaccine dose. AZD1222 recipients given second doses at about 4 weeks or at about 12 weeks were pooled, since spike-specific TCR depth and breadth were not found to differ between the two schedules. Vaccinee samples came from UK trials COV001 and COV002, including a single-blind randomized controlled phase 2/3 trial of AZD1222 (ChAdOx1 nCoV-19) in healthy adults. For TCRbeta chain sequencing, PBMC samples from trial participants were taken at day 0 and at day 28 after the second dose.

The starting material was peripheral blood, obtained 28 days after the second AZD1222 dose. This clonotype was obtained from an adult who received the AZD1222 COVID-19 vaccine. The V and J genes are TRBV19 and TRBJ1-1; no D gene can be assigned with confidence. The CDR3 reads as follows: CASSPKPTGGTEAFF. The nucleotide sequence reads TGTGCCAGTAGTCCCAAACCGACTGGAGGGACTGAAGCTTTCTTT. When the CDR3 is completed using the reference TRBV19 and TRBJ1-1 genes on either side, the full variable domain is DGGITQSPKYLFRKEGQNVTLSCEQNLNHDAMYWYRQDPGQGLRLIYYSQIVNDFQKGDIAEGYSVSREKKESFPLTVTSAQKNPTAFYLCASSPKPTGGTEAFFGQGTRLTVV.